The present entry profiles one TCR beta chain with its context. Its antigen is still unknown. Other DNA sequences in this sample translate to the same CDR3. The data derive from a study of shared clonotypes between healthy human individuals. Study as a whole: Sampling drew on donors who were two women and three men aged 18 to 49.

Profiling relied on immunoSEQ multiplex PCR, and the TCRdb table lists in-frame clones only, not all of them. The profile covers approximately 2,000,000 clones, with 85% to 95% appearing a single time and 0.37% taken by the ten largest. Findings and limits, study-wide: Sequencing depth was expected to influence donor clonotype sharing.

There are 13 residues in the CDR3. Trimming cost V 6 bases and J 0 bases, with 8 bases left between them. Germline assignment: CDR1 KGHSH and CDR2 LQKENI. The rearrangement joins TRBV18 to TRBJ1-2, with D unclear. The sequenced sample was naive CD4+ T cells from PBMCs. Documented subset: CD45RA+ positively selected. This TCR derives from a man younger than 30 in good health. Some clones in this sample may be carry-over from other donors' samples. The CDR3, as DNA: TGTGCCAGCTCGCCAGACCCTAACTATGGCTACACCTTC. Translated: CASSPDPNYGYTF. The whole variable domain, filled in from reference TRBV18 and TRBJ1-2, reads NAGVMQNPRHLVRRRGQEARLRCSPMKGHSHVYWYRQLPEEGLKFMVYLQKENIIDESGMPKERFSAEFPKEGPSILRIQQVVRGDSAAYFCASSPDPNYGYTFGSGTRLTVV.